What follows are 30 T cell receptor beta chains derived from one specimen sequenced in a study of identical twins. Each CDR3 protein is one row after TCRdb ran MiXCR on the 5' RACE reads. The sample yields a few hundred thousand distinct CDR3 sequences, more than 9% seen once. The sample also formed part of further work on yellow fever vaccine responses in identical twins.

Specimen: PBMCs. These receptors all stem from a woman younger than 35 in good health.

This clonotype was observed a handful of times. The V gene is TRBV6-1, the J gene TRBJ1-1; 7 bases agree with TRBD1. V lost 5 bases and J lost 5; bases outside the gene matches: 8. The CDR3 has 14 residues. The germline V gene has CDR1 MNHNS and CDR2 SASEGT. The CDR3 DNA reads TGTGCCAGCAGTAGCCAGGGGGAGGGAACTGAAGCTTTCTTT. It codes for CASSSQGEGTEAFF.

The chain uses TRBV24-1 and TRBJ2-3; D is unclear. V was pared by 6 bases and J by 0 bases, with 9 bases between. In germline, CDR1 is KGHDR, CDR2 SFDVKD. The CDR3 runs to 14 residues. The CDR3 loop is CATSWTSSTDTQYF. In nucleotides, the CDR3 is TGTGCCACCAGTTGGACCTCTAGCACAGATACGCAGTATTTT.

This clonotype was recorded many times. CDR3 amino acids: CASSQDVGGSSYNEQFF. In DNA, the CDR3 is TGTGCCAGCAGCCAAGATGTGGGGGGGAGCTCCTACAATGAGCAGTTCTTC. The gene calls are TRBV14 and TRBJ2-1, with 7 bases lining up with TRBD2. CDR3 length: 17 amino acids. The germline V gene encodes CDR1 SGHDN and CDR2 FVKESK. V was clipped by 0 bases and J by 0 bases; unmatched bases: 5. The entire variable domain, with the rest obtained from reference TRBV14 and TRBJ2-1, is as follows: EAGVTQFPSHSVIEKGQTVTLRCDPISGHDNLYWYRRVMGKEIKFLLHFVKESKQDESGMPNNRFLAERTGGTYSTLKVQPAELEDSGVYFCASSQDVGGSSYNEQFFGPGTRLTVL.

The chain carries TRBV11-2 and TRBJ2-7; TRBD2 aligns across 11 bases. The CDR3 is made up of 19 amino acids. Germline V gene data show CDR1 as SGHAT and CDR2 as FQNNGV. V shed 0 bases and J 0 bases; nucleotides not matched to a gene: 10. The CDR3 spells CASSLDWRLAGPFSYEQYF. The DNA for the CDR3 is TGTGCCAGCAGCTTAGATTGGCGACTAGCGGGACCTTTCTCCTACGAGCAGTACTTC.

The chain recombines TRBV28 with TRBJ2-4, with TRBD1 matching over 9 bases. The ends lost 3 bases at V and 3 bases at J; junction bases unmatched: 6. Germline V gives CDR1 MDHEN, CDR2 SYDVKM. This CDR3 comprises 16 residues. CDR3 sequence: CASSFPQGAGKNIQYF. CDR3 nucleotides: TGTGCCAGCAGTTTCCCACAGGGGGCCGGCAAAAACATTCAGTACTTC.

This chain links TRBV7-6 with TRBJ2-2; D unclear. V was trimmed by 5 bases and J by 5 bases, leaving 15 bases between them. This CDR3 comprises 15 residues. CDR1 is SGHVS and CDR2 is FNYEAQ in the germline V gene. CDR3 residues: CASSPDPTRTGELFF. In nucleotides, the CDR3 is TGTGCCAGCAGCCCCGACCCAACGAGAACCGGGGAGCTGTTTTTT.

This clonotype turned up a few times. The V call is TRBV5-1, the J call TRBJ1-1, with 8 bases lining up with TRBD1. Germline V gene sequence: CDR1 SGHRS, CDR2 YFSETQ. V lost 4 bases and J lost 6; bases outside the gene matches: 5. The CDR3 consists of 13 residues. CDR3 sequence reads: CASSPGQEAEAFF. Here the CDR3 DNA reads TGCGCCAGCAGCCCGGGACAGGAGGCTGAAGCTTTCTTT.

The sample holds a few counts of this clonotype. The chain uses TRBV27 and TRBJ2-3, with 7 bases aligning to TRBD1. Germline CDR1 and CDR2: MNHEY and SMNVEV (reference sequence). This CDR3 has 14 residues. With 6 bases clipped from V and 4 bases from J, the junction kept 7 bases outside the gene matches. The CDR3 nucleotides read TGTGCCAGCAGCGAACAGGGGTCATCAGATACGCAGTATTTT. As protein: CASSEQGSSDTQYF.

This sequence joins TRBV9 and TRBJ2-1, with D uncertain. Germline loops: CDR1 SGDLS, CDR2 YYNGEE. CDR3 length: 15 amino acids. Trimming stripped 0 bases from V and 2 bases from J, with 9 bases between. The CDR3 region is CASSVENKPYNEQFF. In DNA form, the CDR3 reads TGTGCCAGCAGCGTAGAGAATAAACCCTACAATGAGCAGTTCTTC.

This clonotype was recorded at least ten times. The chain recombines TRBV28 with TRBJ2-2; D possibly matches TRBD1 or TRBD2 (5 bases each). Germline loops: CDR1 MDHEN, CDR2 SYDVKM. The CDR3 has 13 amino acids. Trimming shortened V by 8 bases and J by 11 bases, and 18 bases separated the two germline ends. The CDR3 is CASWRDSGGELFF. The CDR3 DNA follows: TGTGCCAGCTGGCGCGACAGCGGCGGAGAGCTGTTTTTT. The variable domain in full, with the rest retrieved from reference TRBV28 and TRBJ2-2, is DVKVTQSSRYLVKRTGEKVFLECVQDMDHENMFWYRQDPGLGLRLIYFSYDVKMKEKGDIPEGYSVSREKKERFSLILESASTNQTSMYLCASWRDSGGELFFGEGSRLTVL.

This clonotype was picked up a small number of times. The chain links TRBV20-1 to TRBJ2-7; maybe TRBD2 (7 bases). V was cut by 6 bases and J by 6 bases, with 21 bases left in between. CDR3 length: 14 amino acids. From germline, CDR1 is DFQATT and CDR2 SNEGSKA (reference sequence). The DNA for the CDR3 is TGCAGTGCGGGGGCGGGGGACGGATTGGTCGAGCAGTACTTC. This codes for CSAGAGDGLVEQYF.

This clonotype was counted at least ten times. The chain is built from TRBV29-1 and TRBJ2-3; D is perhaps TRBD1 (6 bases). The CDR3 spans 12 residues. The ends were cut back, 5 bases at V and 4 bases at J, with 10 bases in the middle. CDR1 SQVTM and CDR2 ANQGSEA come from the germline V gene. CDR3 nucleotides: TGCAGCGTTTGGTCAGGGGCAGATACGCAGTATTTT. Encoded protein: CSVWSGADTQYF.

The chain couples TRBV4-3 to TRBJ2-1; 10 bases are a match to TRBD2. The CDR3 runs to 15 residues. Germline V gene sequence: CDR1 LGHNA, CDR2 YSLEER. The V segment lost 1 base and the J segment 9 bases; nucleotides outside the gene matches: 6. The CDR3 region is CASSQASGSLSEQFF. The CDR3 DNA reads TGCGCCAGCAGCCAAGCTAGCGGGAGTCTGAGTGAGCAGTTCTTC.

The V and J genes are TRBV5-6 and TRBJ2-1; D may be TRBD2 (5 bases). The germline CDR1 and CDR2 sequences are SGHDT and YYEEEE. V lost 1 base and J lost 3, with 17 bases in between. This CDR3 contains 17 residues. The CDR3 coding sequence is TGTGCCAGCAGCTTGATCGAGTGGGAGAGGGTCTACAATGAGCAGTTCTTC. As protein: CASSLIEWERVYNEQFF.

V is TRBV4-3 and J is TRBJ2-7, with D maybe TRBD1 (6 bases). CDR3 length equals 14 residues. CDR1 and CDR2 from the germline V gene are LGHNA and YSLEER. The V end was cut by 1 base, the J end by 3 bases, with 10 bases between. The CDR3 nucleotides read TGCGCCAGCAGCCAAGCCCCGACAGGCTACGAGCAGTACTTC. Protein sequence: CASSQAPTGYEQYF.

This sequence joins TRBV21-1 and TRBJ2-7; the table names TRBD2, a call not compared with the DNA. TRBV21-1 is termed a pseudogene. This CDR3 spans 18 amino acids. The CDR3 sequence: CASSRSPEGPLSSYEQYF. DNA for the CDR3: TGTGCCAGCAGCAGATCACCAGAGGGACCCTTGAGCTCCTACGAGCAGTACTTC.

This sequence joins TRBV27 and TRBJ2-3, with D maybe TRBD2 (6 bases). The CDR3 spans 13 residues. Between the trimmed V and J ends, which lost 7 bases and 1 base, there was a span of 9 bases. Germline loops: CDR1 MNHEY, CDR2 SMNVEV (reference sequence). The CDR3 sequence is CASIGGGTDTQYF. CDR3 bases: TGTGCCAGCATCGGCGGGGGCACAGATACGCAGTATTTT.

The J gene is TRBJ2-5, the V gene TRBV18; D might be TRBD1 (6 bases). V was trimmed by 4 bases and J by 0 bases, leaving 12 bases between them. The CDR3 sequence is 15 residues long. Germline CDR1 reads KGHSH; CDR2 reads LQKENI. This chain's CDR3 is CASSLHRTDQETQYF. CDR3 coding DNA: TGTGCCAGCTCACTGCACCGGACAGACCAAGAGACCCAGTACTTC. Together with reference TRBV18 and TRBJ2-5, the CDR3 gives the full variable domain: NAGVMQNPRHLVRRRGQEARLRCSPMKGHSHVYWYRQLPEEGLKFMVYLQKENIIDESGMPKERFSAEFPKEGPSILRIQQVVRGDSAAYFCASSLHRTDQETQYFGPGTRLLVL.

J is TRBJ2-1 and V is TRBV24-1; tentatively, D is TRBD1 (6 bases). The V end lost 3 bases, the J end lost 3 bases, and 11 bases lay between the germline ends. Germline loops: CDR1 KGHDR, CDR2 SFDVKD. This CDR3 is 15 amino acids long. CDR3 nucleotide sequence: TGTGCCACCAGTGATGCCAGGGGAAGCTACAATGAGCAGTTCTTC. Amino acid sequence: CATSDARGSYNEQFF.

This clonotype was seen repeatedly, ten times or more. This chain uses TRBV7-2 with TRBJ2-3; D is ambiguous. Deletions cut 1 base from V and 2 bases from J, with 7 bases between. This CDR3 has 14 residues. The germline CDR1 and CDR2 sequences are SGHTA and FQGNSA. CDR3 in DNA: TGTGCCAGCAGCTTAGAGGTCTTCACAGATACGCAGTATTTT. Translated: CASSLEVFTDTQYF.

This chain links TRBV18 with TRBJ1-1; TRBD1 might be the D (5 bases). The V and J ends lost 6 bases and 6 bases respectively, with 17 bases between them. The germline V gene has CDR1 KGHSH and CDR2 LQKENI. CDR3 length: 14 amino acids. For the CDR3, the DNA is TGTGCCAGCTCTCTTCAGGCGGGGGTGGCTGAAGCTTTCTTT. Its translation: CASSLQAGVAEAFF.

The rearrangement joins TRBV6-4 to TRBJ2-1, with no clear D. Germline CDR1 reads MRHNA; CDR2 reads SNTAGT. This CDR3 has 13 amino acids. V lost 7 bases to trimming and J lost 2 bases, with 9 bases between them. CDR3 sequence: CASKDRPYNEQFF. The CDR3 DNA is TGTGCCAGCAAGGACCGACCCTACAATGAGCAGTTCTTC.

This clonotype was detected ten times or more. CDR3 coding DNA: TGTGCCAGCAGCTCCCAGGTGGACGAGCAGTACTTC. This sequence encodes CASSSQVDEQYF. This chain uses TRBV7-9 with TRBJ2-7; no clear D. CDR1 is SEHNR, CDR2 FQNEAQ, per germline (reference sequence). The V end lost 4 bases, the J end lost 5 bases, and 9 bases lay between the germline ends. CDR3 length equals 12 residues.

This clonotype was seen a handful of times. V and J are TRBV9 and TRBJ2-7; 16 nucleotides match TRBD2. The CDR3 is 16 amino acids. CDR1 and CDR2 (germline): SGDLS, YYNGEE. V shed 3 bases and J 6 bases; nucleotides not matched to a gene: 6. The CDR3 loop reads CASSGGLAGGLGEQYF. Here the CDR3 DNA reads TGTGCCAGCAGCGGGGGACTAGCGGGAGGGTTGGGCGAGCAGTACTTC.

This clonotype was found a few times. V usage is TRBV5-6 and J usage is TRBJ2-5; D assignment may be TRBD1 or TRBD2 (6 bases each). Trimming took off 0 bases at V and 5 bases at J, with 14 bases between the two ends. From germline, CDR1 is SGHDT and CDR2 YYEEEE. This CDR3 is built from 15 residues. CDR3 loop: CASSLVRGRRETQYF. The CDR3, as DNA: TGTGCCAGCAGCTTGGTACGGGGGCGAAGGGAGACCCAGTACTTC.

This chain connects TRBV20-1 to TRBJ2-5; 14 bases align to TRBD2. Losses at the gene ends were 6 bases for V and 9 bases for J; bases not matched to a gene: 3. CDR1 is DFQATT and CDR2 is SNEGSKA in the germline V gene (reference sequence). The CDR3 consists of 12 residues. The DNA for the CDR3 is TGCAGTGCCCGACTAGCGGGAGGGGCCCAGTACTTC. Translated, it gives CSARLAGGAQYF.

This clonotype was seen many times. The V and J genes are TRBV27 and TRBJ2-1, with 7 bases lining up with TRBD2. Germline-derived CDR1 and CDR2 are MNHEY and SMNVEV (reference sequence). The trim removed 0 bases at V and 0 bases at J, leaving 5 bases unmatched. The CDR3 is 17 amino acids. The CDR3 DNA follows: TGTGCCAGCAGTTTATCGGGCAGCGGGGACTCCTACAATGAGCAGTTCTTC. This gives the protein CASSLSGSGDSYNEQFF.

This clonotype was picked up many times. CDR3: CSARAGPGELFF. CDR3 in DNA: TGCAGTGCTAGGGCGGGACCCGGGGAGCTGTTTTTT. This chain uses TRBV20-1 with TRBJ2-2, with D tentatively TRBD2 (6 bases). From germline, CDR1 is DFQATT and CDR2 SNEGSKA (reference sequence). This CDR3 is 12 amino acids long. The V end lost 3 bases, the J end lost 6 bases, and 8 bases lay between the germline ends.

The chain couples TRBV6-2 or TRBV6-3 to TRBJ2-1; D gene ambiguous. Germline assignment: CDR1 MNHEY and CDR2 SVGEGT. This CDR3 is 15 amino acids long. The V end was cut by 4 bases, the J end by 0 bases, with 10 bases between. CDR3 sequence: CASSLVWFSYNEQFF. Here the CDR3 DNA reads TGTGCCAGCAGTTTGGTTTGGTTCTCCTACAATGAGCAGTTCTTC.

The CDR3 sequence is CSAPLAGLYEQYF. CDR3 in DNA: TGCAGTGCGCCACTAGCGGGACTCTACGAGCAGTACTTC. This rearrangement joins TRBV20-1 to TRBJ2-7, with 10 bases aligning to TRBD2. CDR3 size: 13 residues. Trimming at V came to 6 bases and at J to 3 bases, leaving 5 bases not matched to a gene. Germline loops: CDR1 DFQATT, CDR2 SNEGSKA (reference sequence).